Listed below are T cell receptor beta chains from one sample, sequenced in a study of T cell responses to AZD1222 COVID-19 vaccine. Sequencing was performed with immunoSEQ multiplex PCR; in TCRdb, only in-frame clones are kept and a portion is missing. The sample has approximately 110,000 clones, approximately 90% seen once. This sample comprised peripheral blood, obtained on day 0 of AZD1222 vaccination. Every receptor here comes from an adult in good health. CDR3s leave out the opening cysteine and the closing phenylalanine or tryptophan. Fields, in order: V gene, J gene, CDR3 protein.

TRBV6-4	TRBJ2-1	ASSDSSGSSYNEQF
TRBV10-2	TRBJ2-4	ASSEFLGSGALAKNIQY
TRBV27	TRBJ1-5	ASSLSWGEQPQH
TRBV2	TRBJ2-1	ASSDFKASGGAINEQF
TRBV4-3	TRBJ2-1	ASSQTLAGVTLEQF
TRBV7-9	TRBJ1-6	ASSPRQTGESNSPLH
TRBV7-3	TRBJ1-2	ASSSTFREGYT
TRBV29-1	TRBJ2-7	SVESDSYEQY
TRBV5-1	TRBJ2-7	ASSPGLAGGPYEQY
TRBV7-2	TRBJ1-6	ASRGQPGSPLH
TRBV15	TRBJ2-3	ATSRGVGSTDTQY
TRBV7-9	TRBJ2-3	ASSWGAGMDTQY
TRBV18	TRBJ2-1	ASSQGPPINNEQF
TRBV7-2	TRBJ1-4	ASSPGATNEKLF
TRBV5-6	TRBJ1-2	ASRPSGQPPYGYT
TRBV4-2	TRBJ1-5	ASRRTGEDQPQH
TRBV27	TRBJ1-1	ASSLSAQRWNTEAF
TRBV6-1	TRBJ1-4	ASSEPGQGDEKLF
TRBV6-6	TRBJ1-5	ASSYSAGQPQH
TRBV6-5	TRBJ1-4	ASSSQGEKLF
TRBV11-2	TRBJ1-1	ASSLARMNTEAF
TRBV6-5	TRBJ2-1	ASSYYPPSSYNEQF
TRBV7-2	TRBJ2-5	ASSPGTGAETQY
TRBV7-2	TRBJ2-1	ASSSRGSGYSSYNEQF
TRBV14	TRBJ2-1	ASSQGWGDEQF
TRBV21-1	TRBJ2-7	ASSKGSGFEYEQY
TRBV6-2/TRBV6-3	TRBJ1-2	ASSYVTLVYGYT
TRBV28	TRBJ1-2	ASSRGPGVGGYT
TRBV27	TRBJ2-2	ASSFSGGASGELF
TRBV6-2/TRBV6-3	TRBJ1-5	ASSQDRGPMSNQPQH
TRBV7-3	TRBJ2-5	ASSPPGQEETQY
TRBV18	TRBJ2-7	ASSPGSGAREQY
TRBV19	TRBJ1-1	ASSTGSVNTEAF
TRBV28	TRBJ2-7	ASPPTGILTSYEQY
TRBV4-1	TRBJ1-1	ASSPRSGKGRGDTEAF
TRBV25-1	TRBJ2-2	ASSESPRETGELF
TRBV3-1/TRBV3-2	TRBJ2-3	ASSCRLAGGPSTDTQY
TRBV6-5	TRBJ2-3	ASSYSRNLAADTQY
TRBV5-1	TRBJ1-3	ASSLDGEANTIY
TRBV12-3/TRBV12-4	TRBJ2-7	ASSFSYEQY
TRBV19	TRBJ2-6	ASSPTPLAELSGANVLT
TRBV5-1	TRBJ1-2	ASSFSLTGSNYGYT